The entry below describes one TCR beta chain. Its specificity is unknown. V was pared by 10 bases and J by 5 bases, with 8 bases of the junction left unmatched. Germline assignment: CDR1 MNHNS and CDR2 SASEGT. The CDR3 is 13 residues long. This sample is part of a study of memory CD8 T cells in hepatitis C reinfection. The wider study: Late/post reinfection sampling occurred 12 to 24 weeks after detected reinfection. Findings of the study overall: Only 4 or 5 donors prevented definitive conclusions about public clonotypes.

The time point is: late/post reinfection, 12 to 24 weeks after detection. The sorted cells went straight to TCR sequencing with no prior in vitro expansion. Using immunoSEQ multiplex PCR, the repertoire was profiled, and TCRdb retains in-frame clones only, with some absent. In the table there are about 43,000 clones, about 91% of which are singletons. This sequence was found in a man between 18 and 29 years old with hepatitis C virus infection. The specimen was naive CD8+ T cells sorted from blood. J is TRBJ2-1 and V is TRBV6-1; 7 positions agree with TRBD1. CDR3 in DNA: TGTGCCACCCCCGGGACAGCTGACAATGAGCAGTTCTTC. Translated: CATPGTADNEQFF.